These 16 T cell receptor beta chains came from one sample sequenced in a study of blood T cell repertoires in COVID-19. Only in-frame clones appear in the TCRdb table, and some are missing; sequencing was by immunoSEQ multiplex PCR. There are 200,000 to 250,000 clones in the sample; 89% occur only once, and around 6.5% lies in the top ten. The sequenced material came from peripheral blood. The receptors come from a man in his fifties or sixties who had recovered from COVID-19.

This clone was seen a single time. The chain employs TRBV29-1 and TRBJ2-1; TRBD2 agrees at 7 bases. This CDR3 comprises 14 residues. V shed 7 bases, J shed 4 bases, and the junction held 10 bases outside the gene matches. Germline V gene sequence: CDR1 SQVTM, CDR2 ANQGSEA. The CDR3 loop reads CSGEGRERYNEQFF. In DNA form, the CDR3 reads TGCAGCGGAGAGGGGCGGGAGCGGTACAATGAGCAGTTCTTC.

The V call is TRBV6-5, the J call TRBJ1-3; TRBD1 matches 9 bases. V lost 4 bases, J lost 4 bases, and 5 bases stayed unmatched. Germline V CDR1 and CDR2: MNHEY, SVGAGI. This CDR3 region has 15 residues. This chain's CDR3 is CASSSDRGSGNTIYF. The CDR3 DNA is TGTGCCAGCAGTTCGGACAGGGGAAGCGGAAACACCATATATTTT.

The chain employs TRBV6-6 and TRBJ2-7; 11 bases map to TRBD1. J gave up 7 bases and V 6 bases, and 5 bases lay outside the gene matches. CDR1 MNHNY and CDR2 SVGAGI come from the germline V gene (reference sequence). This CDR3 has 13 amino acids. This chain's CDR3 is CASRGQGAREQYF. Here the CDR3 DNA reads TGTGCCAGCAGAGGACAGGGGGCTAGGGAGCAGTACTTC.

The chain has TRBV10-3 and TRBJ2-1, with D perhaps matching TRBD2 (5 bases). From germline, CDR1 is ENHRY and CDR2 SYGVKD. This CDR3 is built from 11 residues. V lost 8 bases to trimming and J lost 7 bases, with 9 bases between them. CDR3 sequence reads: CAIETGNEQFF. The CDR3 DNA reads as TGTGCCATCGAGACGGGGAATGAGCAGTTCTTC.

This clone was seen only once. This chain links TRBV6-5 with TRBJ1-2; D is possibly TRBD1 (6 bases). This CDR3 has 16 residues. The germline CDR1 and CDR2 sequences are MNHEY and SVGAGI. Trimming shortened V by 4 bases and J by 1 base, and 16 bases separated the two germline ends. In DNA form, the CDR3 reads TGTGCCAGCAGTTCCACGCGCGTAGGGGGTAACTATGGCTACACCTTC. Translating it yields CASSSTRVGGNYGYTF.

The CDR3 DNA follows: TGTGCCAGCAGCGTGGGAGGGGCGGGCACAGATACGCAGTATTTT. This sequence encodes CASSVGGAGTDTQYF. V usage is TRBV9 and J usage is TRBJ2-3; 7 bases fit TRBD2. The CDR3 covers 15 residues. The germline CDR1 and CDR2 sequences are SGDLS and YYNGEE. V was pared by 2 bases and J by 1 base, with 4 bases of the junction left unmatched. Full variable domain (outside the CDR3, taken from reference TRBV9 and TRBJ2-3): DSGVTQTPKHLITATGQRVTLRCSPRSGDLSVYWYQQSLDQGLQFLIQYYNGEERAKGNILERFSAQQFPDLHSELNLSSLELGDSALYFCASSVGGAGTDTQYFGPGTRLTVL.

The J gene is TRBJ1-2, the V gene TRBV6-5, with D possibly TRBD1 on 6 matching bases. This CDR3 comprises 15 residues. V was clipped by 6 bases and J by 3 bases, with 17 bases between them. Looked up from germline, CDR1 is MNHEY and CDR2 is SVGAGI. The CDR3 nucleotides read TGTGCCAGCAGATATGGGGCAGGGGTGGACTATGGCTACACCTTC. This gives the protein CASRYGAGVDYGYTF.

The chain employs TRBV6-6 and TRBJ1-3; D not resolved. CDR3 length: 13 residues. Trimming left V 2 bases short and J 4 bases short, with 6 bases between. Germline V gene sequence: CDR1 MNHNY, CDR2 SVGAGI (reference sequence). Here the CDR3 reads CASSYQAGNTIYF. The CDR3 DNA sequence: TGTGCCAGCAGTTACCAGGCGGGAAACACCATATATTTT.

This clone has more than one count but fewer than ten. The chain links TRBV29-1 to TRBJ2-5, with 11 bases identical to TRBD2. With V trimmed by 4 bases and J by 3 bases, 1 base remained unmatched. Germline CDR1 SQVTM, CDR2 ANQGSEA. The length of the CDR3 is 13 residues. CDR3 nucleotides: TGCAGCGTTGTTAGCGGGGGGGAAGAGACCCAGTACTTC. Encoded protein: CSVVSGGEETQYF.

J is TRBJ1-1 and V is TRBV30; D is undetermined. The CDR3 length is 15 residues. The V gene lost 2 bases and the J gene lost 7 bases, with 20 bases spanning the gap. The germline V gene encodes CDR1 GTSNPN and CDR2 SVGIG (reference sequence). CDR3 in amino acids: CAWSTRAGGGREAFF. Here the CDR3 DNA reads TGTGCCTGGAGTACCCGCGCAGGTGGAGGGCGTGAAGCTTTCTTT.

The CDR3 protein is CASSLPPGQGSGANVLTF. CDR3 DNA: TGTGCCAGCAGTCTCCCCCCGGGACAGGGCTCTGGGGCCAACGTCCTGACTTTC. This chain uses TRBV28 with TRBJ2-6; 9 bases line up with TRBD1. The CDR3 has 18 amino acids. The trim removed 5 bases at V and 0 bases at J, leaving 8 bases unmatched. The germline V gene encodes CDR1 MDHEN and CDR2 SYDVKM. Based on the CDR3 plus reference TRBV28 and TRBJ2-6, the full variable domain is DVKVTQSSRYLVKRTGEKVFLECVQDMDHENMFWYRQDPGLGLRLIYFSYDVKMKEKGDIPEGYSVSREKKERFSLILESASTNQTSMYLCASSLPPGQGSGANVLTFGAGSRLTVL.

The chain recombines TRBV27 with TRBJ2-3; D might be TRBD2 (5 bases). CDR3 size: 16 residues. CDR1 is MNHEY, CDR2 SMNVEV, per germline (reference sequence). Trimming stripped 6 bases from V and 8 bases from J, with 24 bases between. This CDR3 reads CASRTLTVRGVGTQYF. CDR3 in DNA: TGTGCCAGCAGAACTTTGACGGTTCGGGGAGTCGGTACGCAGTATTTT.

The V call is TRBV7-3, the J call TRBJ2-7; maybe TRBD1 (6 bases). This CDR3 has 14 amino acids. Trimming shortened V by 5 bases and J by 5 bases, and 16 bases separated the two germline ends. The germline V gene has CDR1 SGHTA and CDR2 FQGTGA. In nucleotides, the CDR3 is TGTGCCAGCAGCGCCCGCGCTGCAGGGGACGAGCAGTACTTC. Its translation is CASSARAAGDEQYF.

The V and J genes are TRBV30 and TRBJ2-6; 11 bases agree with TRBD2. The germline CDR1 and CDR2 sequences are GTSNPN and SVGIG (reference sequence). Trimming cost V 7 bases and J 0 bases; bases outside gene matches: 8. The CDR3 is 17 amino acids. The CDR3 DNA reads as TGTGCCTACAGCCGACTAGCGGGGATCTCTGGGGCCAACGTCCTGACTTTC. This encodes CAYSRLAGISGANVLTF.

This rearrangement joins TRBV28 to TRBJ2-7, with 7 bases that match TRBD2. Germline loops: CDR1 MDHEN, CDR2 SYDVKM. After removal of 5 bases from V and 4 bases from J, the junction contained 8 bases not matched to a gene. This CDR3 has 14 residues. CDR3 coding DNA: TGTGCCAGCAGTACCCAGGGACTACTTTACGAGCAGTACTTC. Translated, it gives CASSTQGLLYEQYF.

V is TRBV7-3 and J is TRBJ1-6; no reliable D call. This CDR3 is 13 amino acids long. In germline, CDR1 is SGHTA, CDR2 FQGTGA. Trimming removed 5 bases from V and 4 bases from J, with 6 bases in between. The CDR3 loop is CASSALYNSPLHF. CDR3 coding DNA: TGTGCCAGCAGCGCGCTGTATAATTCACCCCTCCACTTT.